This T cell receptor beta chain was sequenced in a study of response to subunit inactivated influenza vaccine. Broader study findings: Few new T cells, the authors suggested, are recruited by each seasonal influenza vaccination.

TCRdb reprocessed the RT-PCR reads with MiXCR, giving one entry per CDR3 protein. The table has about 480,000 distinct CDR3 sequences, 10% to 15% seen once. Turning to this clonotype: Antigen: not known.

There are 15 residues in the CDR3. The specimen was PBMCs from blood, collected around seven weeks after vaccination. The TCR sequence derives from a man aged 50-59 years who received an inactivated influenza vaccine. This chain links TRBV12-1 with TRBJ1-5; the table names TRBD1, a call not compared with the DNA. TRBV12-1 is labeled a pseudogene. As DNA, the CDR3 is TGTGCCAGCAGCTTTCTACATCGCGACAGCCAGCCCCAGCATTTT. Its translation is CASSFLHRDSQPQHF.